This T cell receptor (beta chain) was sequenced for a study of T cell repertoires in cytomegalovirus infection. Overall study context: Researchers turned to recently identified HLA-C-restricted CMV epitopes as well as well-studied HLA-B-restricted ones.

About this clonotype itself: Antigen specificity is unknown.

The CDR3 has 16 amino acids. Per germline, CDR1 SGHVS and CDR2 FQNEAQ. With V trimmed by 5 bases and J by 12 bases, 15 bases remained unmatched. Study-level points and caveats: In two of eight donors, the top clonotype was HLA-C-restricted CMV-specific.

From the reads, TCRdb called clonotypes with MiXCR, one entry per CDR3 protein. The sample has 360,000 or so distinct CDR3 sequences, roughly 34% seen once. The source is a human donor in good health (CMV status not recorded). Some clones in this sample may be carry-over from other donors' samples. The chain employs TRBV7-8 and TRBJ2-1, with 11 positions matching TRBD2. Sample: cultured PBMCs, taken from culture after CMV antigen stimulation. CDR3 sequence: CASSLTSGTTLVGQFF. The DNA for the CDR3 is TGTGCCAGCAGCCTGACTAGCGGGACGACGCTAGTTGGGCAGTTCTTC.